Below, one T cell receptor beta chain is given with its context. Some clones are missing from TCRdb's copy, which holds only in-frame ones; the method was immunoSEQ multiplex PCR. The data hold approximately 100,000 clones, with roughly 94% observed a single time. The data were obtained in a study of siplizumab effects on memory and regulatory T cells. J was trimmed by 4 bases and V by 2 bases; bases with no gene match: 8. This CDR3 region has 16 residues. From germline, CDR1 is MNHEY and CDR2 SVGAGI. This chain uses TRBV6-5 with TRBJ2-7, with 10 bases fitting TRBD1. Material: Tregs sorted from blood. The clonotype comes from a human donor in good health. DNA of the CDR3: TGTGCCAGCAGTTACGGGGAATCGGGACAGGGGTACGAGCAGTACTTC. This sequence encodes CASSYGESGQGYEQYF.